This T cell receptor beta chain is drawn from a study of blood T cell repertoires in COVID-19. Clones were read by immunoSEQ multiplex PCR, and TCRdb kept only the in-frame ones, dropping some. In the table there are 360,000 or so clones, approximately 89% of which are singletons. This CDR3 region has 17 residues. Germline CDR1 reads LNHDA; CDR2 reads SQIVND (reference sequence). Germline trimming cut 5 bases from V and 4 bases from J; bases unmatched to any gene: 10. J is TRBJ2-3 and V is TRBV19; 12 bases agree with TRBD2. This receptor was obtained from a woman aged 55-75 years with COVID-19, enrolled during active disease. Sequenced sample: peripheral blood. The CDR3 coding sequence is TGTGCCAGTAGTGTCTCTAGCGGGGGGGCCCAGTCAGATACGCAGTATTTT. Its translation is CASSVSSGGAQSDTQYF.